One and the same sample provided the 18 T cell receptor beta chains below, sequenced in a study of blood T cell repertoires in COVID-19. Generated by immunoSEQ multiplex PCR, the TCRdb table keeps only in-frame clones and is missing some. Among 110,000 to 150,000 clones listed, about 84% were seen once. The sample consisted of peripheral blood. Receptors were obtained from a human donor in a cohort sampled during active COVID-19.

This clone was detected only a few times. The rearrangement joins TRBV7-6 to TRBJ2-1; 10 bases are a match to TRBD1. The CDR3 spans 15 residues. Trimming cost V 4 bases and J 6 bases; bases outside gene matches: 6. The germline CDR1 and CDR2 sequences are SGHVS and FNYEAQ. The CDR3 loop is CASSSTGGGSNEQFF. CDR3 DNA: TGTGCCAGCAGCTCGACAGGGGGCGGAAGCAATGAGCAGTTCTTC.

The chain combines TRBV19 with TRBJ2-1, with 7 positions matching TRBD1. Per germline, CDR1 LNHDA and CDR2 SQIVND (reference sequence). The junction had 5 bases not matched to a gene; V was cut back by 3 bases and J by 0 bases. The CDR3 consists of 16 residues. The chain's CDR3 is CASSIRGTASYNEQFF. CDR3 in DNA: TGTGCCAGTAGTATTCGAGGGACAGCCTCCTACAATGAGCAGTTCTTC.

The chain couples TRBV5-6 to TRBJ1-2; 9 positions agree with TRBD1. The CDR3 sequence is 15 residues long. The germline CDR1 and CDR2 sequences are SGHDT and YYEEEE. Trimming cost V 3 bases and J 8 bases; bases outside gene matches: 11. CDR3 amino acids: CASSWEGQGPRGYTF. For the CDR3, the DNA is TGTGCCAGCAGCTGGGAGGGACAGGGCCCTAGGGGCTACACCTTC.

This rearrangement joins TRBV6-5 to TRBJ1-5, with TRBD1 as a possible D gene (6 bases). Trimming shortened V by 2 bases and J by 4 bases, and 12 bases separated the two germline ends. The CDR3 is 15 residues long. In germline, CDR1 is MNHEY, CDR2 SVGAGI. The CDR3 spells CASSYGTQGNQPQHF. In DNA form, the CDR3 reads TGTGCCAGCAGTTACGGGACCCAGGGGAATCAGCCCCAGCATTTT.

The chain joins TRBV5-1 to TRBJ2-2; 8 nucleotides align to TRBD2. Germline-derived CDR1 and CDR2 are SGHRS and YFSETQ. V was clipped by 2 bases and J by 3 bases; unmatched bases: 6. CDR3 length: 16 residues. The CDR3 nucleotides are TGCGCCAGCAGCTTTTTAGGAGCGGGGGACACCGGGGAGCTGTTTTTT. It translates to CASSFLGAGDTGELFF.

This chain connects TRBV7-2 to TRBJ1-4; TRBD1 is a possible D gene (5 bases). The CDR3 spans 15 residues. Germline V gene lookup returns CDR1 SGHTA and CDR2 FQGNSA. The V end lost 8 bases, the J end lost 3 bases, and 16 bases lay between the germline ends. CDR3 loop: CASSRGDVANEKLFF. The CDR3 bases are TGTGCCAGCTCTAGGGGTGACGTGGCTAATGAAAAACTGTTTTTT.

This sequence joins TRBV5-1 and TRBJ2-2, with 11 bases aligning to TRBD1. Germline V lookup: CDR1 SGHRS, CDR2 YFSETQ. After removal of 3 bases from V and 3 bases from J, the junction contained 7 bases not matched to a gene. The CDR3 sequence is 17 residues long. The CDR3 DNA is TGCGCCAGCAGCTCGAGCGGACAGGGGGCTTACACCGGGGAGCTGTTTTTT. Translation: CASSSSGQGAYTGELFF.

This clone was seen only a few times. This chain uses TRBV7-2 with TRBJ2-7, with a weak D call TRBD1 (6 bases). CDR1 SGHTA and CDR2 FQGNSA come from the germline V gene. Trimming removed 5 bases at V and 0 bases at J, with 11 bases between. The length of the CDR3 is 14 residues. CDR3 DNA: TGTGCCAGCAGCCGGGACACATTCTCCTACGAGCAGTACTTC. Protein product: CASSRDTFSYEQYF.

This sequence joins TRBV7-9 and TRBJ1-2; D remains unclear. Germline CDR1 is SEHNR and CDR2 is FQNEAQ (reference sequence). The CDR3 spans 12 residues. Trimming shortened V by 2 bases and J by 5 bases, and 6 bases separated the two germline ends. As DNA, the CDR3 is TGTGCCAGCAGCTTACCGGGGTATGGCTACACCTTC. Residues: CASSLPGYGYTF.

V and J are TRBV12-3 or TRBV12-4 and TRBJ1-1; D ambiguous. This CDR3 is 11 amino acids long. The V end lost 3 bases, the J end lost 7 bases, and 6 bases lay between the germline ends. CDR3 in amino acids: CASSLNYEAFF. The CDR3 nucleotides are TGTGCCAGCAGTTTGAACTATGAAGCTTTCTTT.

The genes are TRBV3-1 (or the pseudogene TRBV3-2) and TRBJ1-2; D unresolved. The V gene's germline CDR1 is LGHDT and CDR2 YNNKEL (reference sequence). CDR3 length: 21 residues. V shed 0 bases and J shed 8 bases, with 34 bases lying between them. The CDR3 region is CASSQDRPFLCGVRATIGYTF. CDR3 DNA: TGTGCCAGCAGCCAAGATCGACCCTTTCTTTGTGGGGTGCGGGCTACAATCGGCTACACCTTC.

The chain joins TRBV6-5 to TRBJ2-7; 11 positions agree with TRBD2. The CDR3 sequence is 14 residues long. V was pared by 6 bases and J by 3 bases, with 4 bases of the junction left unmatched. Germline CDR1 is MNHEY and CDR2 is SVGAGI. CDR3 sequence: CASSFGTSGYEQYF. CDR3 DNA: TGTGCCAGCAGCTTCGGGACTAGCGGCTACGAGCAGTACTTC.

This clone was counted once. V is TRBV25-1 and J is TRBJ2-5; 11 bases line up with TRBD1. V dropped 6 bases and J dropped 6; count of bases not matched to a gene: 12. Germline-derived CDR1 and CDR2 are MGHDK and SYGVNS. The CDR3 length is 16 residues. CDR3 nucleotide sequence: TGTGCCAGCAGGGAAACCGGGACAGGGGGATTCAAGACCCAGTACTTC. Protein: CASRETGTGGFKTQYF.

This clone was counted once. The chain is built from TRBV9 and TRBJ2-3; 13 nucleotides align to TRBD2. CDR3 length equals 16 residues. Germline CDR1 and CDR2: SGDLS and YYNGEE. V lost 4 bases and J lost 1; bases outside the gene matches: 3. The chain's CDR3 is CASSRTSGGRTDTQYF. The CDR3 region has the DNA TGTGCCAGCAGCAGGACTAGCGGGGGCCGCACAGATACGCAGTATTTT.

The CDR3 sequence: CASSQAGTGNQPQHF. The CDR3 nucleotides read TGTGCCAGCAGCCAAGCCGGGACAGGCAATCAGCCCCAGCATTTT. The V and J genes are TRBV3-1 (or the pseudogene TRBV3-2) and TRBJ1-5, with 7 bases lining up with TRBD1. The CDR3 contains 15 residues. V was clipped by 1 base and J by 2 bases; unmatched bases: 2. From germline, CDR1 is LGHDT and CDR2 YNNKEL (reference sequence).

V usage is TRBV27 and J usage is TRBJ1-6, with TRBD1 matching over 8 bases. With 6 bases clipped from V and 8 bases from J, the junction kept 9 bases outside the gene matches. This CDR3 comprises 15 residues. The germline gives CDR1 MNHEY, CDR2 SMNVEV (reference sequence). In nucleotides, the CDR3 is TGTGCCAGCAGCCTACCGACAGGGGTGGATTCACCCCTCCACTTT. It yields the protein CASSLPTGVDSPLHF.

The CDR3 is CASSLGQGGLTQYF. CDR3 DNA: TGTGCCAGCAGCTTAGGACAGGGGGGTTTGACCCAGTACTTC. The chain joins TRBV7-2 to TRBJ2-5; 9 bases fit TRBD1. The CDR3 is made up of 14 amino acids. After removal of 1 base from V and 7 bases from J, the junction contained 4 bases not matched to a gene. The germline gives CDR1 SGHTA, CDR2 FQGNSA.

CDR3 protein: CASSLRPSGYYEQYF. CDR3 nucleotide sequence: TGTGCCAGTAGTCTTCGGCCTAGCGGTTACTACGAGCAGTACTTC. This rearrangement joins TRBV19 to TRBJ2-7, with TRBD2 identical over 7 bases. Germline V lookup: CDR1 LNHDA, CDR2 SQIVND (reference sequence). The V and J ends lost 5 bases and 3 bases, in that order; junction bases with no gene match: 10. The CDR3 has 15 residues.